The following is a TCR beta chain sequence with its context. The antigen remains unidentified. The record originates from a study of cytomegalovirus exposure and HLA in healthy donors. On the study more broadly: Prior work identified around 120 million unique TCR beta sequences in some 180 million T cells. Findings and limits, study-wide: Rates of TCR association differed by HLA locus in a later analysis, with DRB1 highest and HLA-C lowest. In vitro, a few CMV-associated chains proved specific for CMV antigens. TCR beta V- and J-gene trimming, according to a later analysis, was linked to a missense DCLRE1C variant.

PCR amplification relied on 60 Vbeta primers (plus 13 Jbeta primers). Assay: immunoSEQ multiplex PCR; the TCRdb copy retains only in-frame clones and omits some. This sample contains some 130,000 clones. Germline loops: CDR1 SGHVS, CDR2 FNYEAQ. There are 14 residues in the CDR3. The V call is TRBV7-6, the J call TRBJ2-5; D is unresolved. The J call is uncertain, as TRBJ2-7 better fits the DNA end. The sequence was obtained from a man aged 18-30 years in good health and CMV-seronegative. Sequenced material: PBMCs. Written as DNA, the CDR3 is TGTGCCAGCAGCTTAGGGCAGAGTAACTACGAGCAGTACTTC. This gives the protein CASSLGQSNYEQYF.